This T cell receptor (beta chain) is from a study of preoperative IRX-2 immunotherapy in early breast cancer. V gave up 5 bases and J gave up 5 bases; unmatched junction bases: 8. Per the germline V gene, CDR1 is MNHGY and CDR2 is SAAAGT. There are 15 residues in the CDR3. Data came from immunoSEQ multiplex PCR; TCRdb stores just in-frame clones and leaves some out. This table has 95,000 to 100,000 clones, about nine tenths appearing once. Treatment specified: preoperative locoregional IRX-2 cytokine immunotherapy. Patients received preoperative, locoregional IRX-2 cytokine immunotherapy in a phase Ib study.

The sequences come from tumor tissue, collected after IRX-2 immunotherapy. The receptor was derived from a human donor with breast cancer. The chain carries TRBV6-8 and TRBJ2-5; 10 bases are a match to TRBD2. For the CDR3, the DNA is TGTGCCAGCAGTCGAGCGGGAGGGCCTCAGGAGACCCAGTACTTC. As protein: CASSRAGGPQETQYF.